The clone carrying this T cell receptor beta chain was seen repeatedly, ten times or more. Germline V lookup: CDR1 SGHDT, CDR2 YYEEEE. This CDR3 is 16 amino acids long. The trim removed 2 bases at V and 8 bases at J, leaving 12 bases unmatched. The data derive from a study of identical twins. TCRdb re-called the 5' RACE reads with MiXCR, one entry per CDR3 protein. The top ten hold over 8% of the sample, which has about 240,000 distinct CDR3 sequences, about 10% seen once. The sample comprised memory T cells sorted from blood. The chain couples TRBV5-6 to TRBJ2-1, with 8 bases aligning to TRBD2. The sequence came from a man in his forties or fifties in good health. In DNA, the CDR3 is TGTGCCAGCAGCTTCGGAACGGGGGGGCGATTTTATGAGCAGTTCTTC. This codes for CASSFGTGGRFYEQFF.